These 16 T cell receptor beta chains share one sample of origin, sequenced in a study of blood T cells in healthy people across ages. A second PCR of roughly 7 to 11 cycles used a sample-barcoded 5' primer and a J-beta primer mix. TCRdb fed the 5' RACE reads into MiXCR, producing one record per CDR3 protein. This table holds hundreds of thousands of distinct CDR3 sequences, under 70% found once. The sample was blood. These receptors all come from a man aged 55 to 70 in good health.

This clonotype was detected many times. V usage is TRBV3-1 and J usage is TRBJ2-5; 13 nucleotides agree with TRBD2. The germline CDR1 and CDR2 sequences are LGHDT and YNNKEL (reference sequence). V lost 4 bases to trimming and J lost 2 bases; unmatched junction nucleotides: 1. The CDR3 contains 15 residues. This chain's CDR3 is CASSRTSGGQETQYF. The CDR3 DNA is TGTGCCAGCAGCCGGACTAGCGGGGGACAAGAGACCCAGTACTTC.

This clonotype was seen only a few times. V usage is TRBV6-5 and J usage is TRBJ2-2; maybe TRBD2 (5 bases). V lost 2 bases to trimming and J lost 7 bases, with 11 bases between them. CDR3 length: 14 residues. Germline V lookup: CDR1 MNHEY, CDR2 SVGAGI. The CDR3 reads CASSYGWRNGELFF. In nucleotides, the CDR3 is TGTGCCAGCAGTTACGGGTGGAGGAACGGGGAGCTGTTTTTT.

Only a few counts were recorded for this clonotype. V is TRBV18 and J is TRBJ2-3; possibly TRBD2 for D (5 bases). Germline lookup yields CDR1 KGHSH and CDR2 LQKENI. V gave up 3 bases and J gave up 3 bases, with 13 bases separating them. The CDR3 runs to 15 residues. This CDR3 is CASSPSSRSTDTQYF. CDR3 in DNA: TGTGCCAGCTCACCCTCTAGCCGATCGACAGATACGCAGTATTTT.

This clonotype was counted only a few times. J is TRBJ2-1 and V is TRBV20-1; 8 bases fit TRBD2. The V gene's germline CDR1 is DFQATT and CDR2 SNEGSKA (reference sequence). The CDR3 spans 16 residues. With V trimmed by 0 bases and J by 4 bases, 8 bases remained unmatched. Here the CDR3 reads CSARDSGGGFYNEQFF. CDR3 DNA: TGCAGTGCTAGAGACTCCGGCGGGGGGTTTTACAATGAGCAGTTCTTC.

This clonotype was observed many times. The chain uses TRBV7-9 and TRBJ2-7, with 7 bases identical to TRBD1. The germline V gene has CDR1 SEHNR and CDR2 FQNEAQ (reference sequence). Losses at the gene ends were 1 base for V and 3 bases for J; bases not matched to a gene: 3. The CDR3 has 14 amino acids. CDR3 sequence: CASSLGGQDYEQYF. The CDR3 coding sequence is TGTGCCAGCAGCTTAGGTGGACAGGACTACGAGCAGTACTTC.

The CDR3 bases are TGTGCCAGCAGTTTCGGCGGGGGCCATAGTACGCAGTATTTT. The encoded protein is CASSFGGGHSTQYF. This chain connects TRBV12-3 or TRBV12-4 to TRBJ2-3, with D possibly TRBD2 on 7 matching bases. V was trimmed by 3 bases and J by 8 bases, leaving 15 bases between them. The CDR3 consists of 14 residues.

This chain uses TRBV20-1 with TRBJ2-6; D is perhaps TRBD1 or TRBD2 (5 bases each). Germline V lookup: CDR1 DFQATT, CDR2 SNEGSKA (reference sequence). Between the trimmed V and J ends, which lost 6 bases and 0 bases, there was a span of 18 bases. The CDR3 sequence is 17 residues long. CDR3 bases: TGCAGTGCCCAGCGGCAGGGTCTCACCTCTGGGGCCAACGTCCTGACTTTC. Residues: CSAQRQGLTSGANVLTF.

This chain joins TRBV15 and TRBJ2-1, with TRBD1 identical over 8 bases. The germline CDR1 and CDR2 sequences are LNHNV and YYDKDF (reference sequence). V was pared by 3 bases and J by 13 bases, with 14 bases of the junction left unmatched. This CDR3 has 15 residues. The CDR3 DNA reads TGTGCCACCAGCAGCCCCGACAGGGGACAAGAGACCCAGTTCTTC. It translates to CATSSPDRGQETQFF.

The V and J genes are TRBV6-1 and TRBJ2-5, with TRBD1 identical over 7 bases. Looked up from germline, CDR1 is MNHNS and CDR2 is SASEGT. The CDR3 covers 14 residues. Trimming took 8 bases from V and 5 from J; bases not matched to a gene: 11. The CDR3 spells CASGMTGIMETQYF. DNA for the CDR3: TGTGCCAGCGGGATGACAGGGATTATGGAGACCCAGTACTTC.

The gene calls are TRBV7-6 and TRBJ1-6; 9 positions match TRBD1. V was clipped by 3 bases and J by 9 bases; unmatched bases: 6. Germline CDR1 SGHVS, CDR2 FNYEAQ. The CDR3 contains 15 residues. The CDR3 here is CASSFSGTGTSPLHF. In nucleotides, the CDR3 is TGTGCCAGCAGCTTCTCCGGGACAGGGACTTCACCCCTCCACTTT.

On this clonotype itself: Given a much more abundant clone one base away, this may be a read error. The CDR3 region is CVTSRDRGKSETQYF. The CDR3 region has the DNA TGTGTCACCAGCAGAGATAGGGGGAAGTCGGAGACCCAGTACTTC. The genes are TRBV15 and TRBJ2-5; a possible D gene is TRBD1 (6 bases). CDR3 length equals 15 residues. Germline V gives CDR1 LNHNV, CDR2 YYDKDF (reference sequence).

This clonotype was detected only a few times. The rearrangement links TRBV28 to TRBJ1-2; TRBD1 matches 7 bases. Germline CDR1 reads MDHEN; CDR2 reads SYDVKM. The J segment lost 4 bases and the V segment lost 3 bases, leaving 5 bases of the junction unmatched. The length of the CDR3 is 14 residues. DNA of the CDR3: TGTGCCAGCAGTTTTCCAGACAGGGCCTATGGCTACACCTTC. Protein product: CASSFPDRAYGYTF.

The rearrangement joins TRBV5-1 to TRBJ1-2, with 8 bases aligning to TRBD1. Germline values: CDR1 SGHRS, CDR2 YFSETQ. The CDR3 consists of 17 residues. The junction had 12 bases not matched to a gene; V was cut back by 1 base and J by 4 bases. CDR3 DNA sequence: TGCGCCAGCAGCTTGACCGGGACAGGTCAGGAAGCCTATGGCTACACCTTC. Translated: CASSLTGTGQEAYGYTF.

The chain has TRBV20-1 and TRBJ1-6; D might be TRBD1 (6 bases). Germline V gene sequence: CDR1 DFQATT, CDR2 SNEGSKA (reference sequence). CDR3 length: 15 residues. The V gene lost 4 bases and the J gene lost 8 bases, with 18 bases spanning the gap. The CDR3 DNA sequence: TGCAGTGCTAACCCCGGGGCGGGGGCGGATTCACCCCTCCACTTT. Its translation: CSANPGAGADSPLHF.

The V gene is TRBV5-1, the J gene TRBJ1-1; D ambiguous. Germline V CDR1 and CDR2: SGHRS, YFSETQ. V was clipped by 8 bases and J by 1 base, with 6 bases between them. The CDR3 is 11 residues long. CDR3 region: CASMGNTEAFF. The CDR3 coding sequence is TGCGCCAGTATGGGGAACACTGAAGCTTTCTTT.

The chain's CDR3 is CASSGQGAGNTGELFF. CDR3 nucleotide sequence: TGTGCCAGCAGCGGGCAGGGGGCGGGGAACACCGGGGAGCTGTTTTTT. This chain connects TRBV9 to TRBJ2-2, with 8 bases lining up with TRBD1. J gave up 1 base and V 3 bases, and 5 bases lay outside the gene matches. From germline, CDR1 is SGDLS and CDR2 YYNGEE. This CDR3 is 16 amino acids long.